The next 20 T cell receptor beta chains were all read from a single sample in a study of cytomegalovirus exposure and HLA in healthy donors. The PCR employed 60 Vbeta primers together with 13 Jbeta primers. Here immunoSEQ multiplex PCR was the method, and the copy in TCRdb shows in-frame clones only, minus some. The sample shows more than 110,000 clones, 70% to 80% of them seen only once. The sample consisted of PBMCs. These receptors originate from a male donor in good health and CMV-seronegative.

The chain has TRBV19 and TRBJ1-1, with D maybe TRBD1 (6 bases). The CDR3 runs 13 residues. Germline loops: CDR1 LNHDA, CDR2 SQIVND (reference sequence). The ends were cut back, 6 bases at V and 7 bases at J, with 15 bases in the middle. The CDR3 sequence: CASRPQGLGEAFF. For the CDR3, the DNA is TGTGCCAGTAGGCCACAGGGATTGGGTGAAGCTTTCTTT.

The DNA of the CDR3 is TGTGCCAGCAGTGTGGGGGGGAGCCGCACAGATACGCAGTATTTT. This translates into CASSVGGSRTDTQYF. J is TRBJ2-3 and V is TRBV6-1, with 7 bases aligning to TRBD2. The V segment lost 4 bases and the J segment 1 base; nucleotides outside the gene matches: 5. The CDR3 contains 15 residues. Germline CDR1 reads MNHNS; CDR2 reads SASEGT.

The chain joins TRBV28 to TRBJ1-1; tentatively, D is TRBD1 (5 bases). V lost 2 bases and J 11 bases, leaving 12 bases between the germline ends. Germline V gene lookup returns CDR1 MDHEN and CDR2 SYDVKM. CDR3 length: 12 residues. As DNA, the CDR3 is TGTGCCAGCAGTTTAGTCTGGGGGAGGGCTTTCTTT. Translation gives CASSLVWGRAFF.

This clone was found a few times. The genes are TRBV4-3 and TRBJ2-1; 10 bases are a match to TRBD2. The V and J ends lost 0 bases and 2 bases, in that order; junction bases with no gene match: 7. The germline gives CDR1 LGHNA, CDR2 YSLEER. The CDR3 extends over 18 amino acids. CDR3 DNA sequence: TGCGCCAGCAGCCAAGATTCTAGCGGGGGAAGCGCCTACAATGAGCAGTTCTTC. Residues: CASSQDSSGGSAYNEQFF.

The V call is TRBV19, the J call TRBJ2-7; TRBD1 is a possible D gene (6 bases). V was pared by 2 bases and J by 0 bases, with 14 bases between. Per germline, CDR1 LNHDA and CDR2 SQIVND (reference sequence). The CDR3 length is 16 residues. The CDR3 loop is CASSIQWTASSYEQYF. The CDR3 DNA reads TGTGCCAGTAGTATACAATGGACAGCTAGCTCCTACGAGCAGTACTTC.

The CDR3 sequence: CATSRVVGQRAGQPQHF. In DNA, the CDR3 is TGTGCCACCAGCCGAGTGGTAGGACAGCGCGCAGGACAGCCCCAGCATTTT. The chain carries TRBV15 and TRBJ1-5, with D possibly TRBD1 on 6 matching bases. The V end was cut by 5 bases, the J end by 7 bases, with 24 bases between. The CDR3 length is 17 residues. Per the germline V gene, CDR1 is LNHNV and CDR2 is YYDKDF (reference sequence).

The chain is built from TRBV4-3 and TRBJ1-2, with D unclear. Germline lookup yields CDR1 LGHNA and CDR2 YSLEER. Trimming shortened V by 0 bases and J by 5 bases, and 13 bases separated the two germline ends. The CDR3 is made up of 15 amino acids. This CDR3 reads CASSQEVTTIYGYTF. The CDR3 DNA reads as TGCGCCAGCAGCCAAGAGGTCACCACAATATATGGCTACACCTTC.

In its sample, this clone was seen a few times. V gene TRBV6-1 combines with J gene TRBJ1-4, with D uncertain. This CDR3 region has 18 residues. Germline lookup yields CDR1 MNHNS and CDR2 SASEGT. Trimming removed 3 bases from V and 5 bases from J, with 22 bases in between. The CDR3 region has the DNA TGTGCCAGCAGTGACTGTCCAAGTCTCCTAGTCGACAATGAAAAACTGTTTTTT. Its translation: CASSDCPSLLVDNEKLFF.

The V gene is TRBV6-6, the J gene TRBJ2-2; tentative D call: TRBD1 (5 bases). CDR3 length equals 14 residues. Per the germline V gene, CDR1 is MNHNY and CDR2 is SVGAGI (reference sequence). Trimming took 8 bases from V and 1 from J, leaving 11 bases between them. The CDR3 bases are TGTGCCAGCGTGCCCCAGGGGAACACCGGGGAGCTGTTTTTT. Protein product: CASVPQGNTGELFF.

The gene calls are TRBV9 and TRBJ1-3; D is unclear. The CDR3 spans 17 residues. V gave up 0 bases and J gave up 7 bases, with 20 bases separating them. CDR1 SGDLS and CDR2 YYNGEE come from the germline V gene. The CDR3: CASSVGAGWGDRNTIYF. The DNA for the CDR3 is TGTGCCAGCAGCGTAGGTGCAGGCTGGGGAGACCGGAACACCATATATTTT.

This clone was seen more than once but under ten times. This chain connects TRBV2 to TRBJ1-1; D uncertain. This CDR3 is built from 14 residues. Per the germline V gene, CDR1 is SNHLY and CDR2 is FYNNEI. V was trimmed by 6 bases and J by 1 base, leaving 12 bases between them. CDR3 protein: CASRPWAGNTEAFF. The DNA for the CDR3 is TGTGCCAGCAGGCCCTGGGCGGGGAACACTGAAGCTTTCTTT. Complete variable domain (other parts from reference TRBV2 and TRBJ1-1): EPEVTQTPSHQVTQMGQEVILRCVPISNHLYFYWYRQILGQKVEFLVSFYNNEISEKSEIFDDQFSVERPDGSNFTLKIRSTKLEDSAMYFCASRPWAGNTEAFFGQGTRLTVV.

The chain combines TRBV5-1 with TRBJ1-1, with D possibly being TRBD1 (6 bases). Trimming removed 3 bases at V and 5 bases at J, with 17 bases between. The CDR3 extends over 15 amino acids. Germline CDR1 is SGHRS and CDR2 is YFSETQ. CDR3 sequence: CASSSRGRGGTEAFF. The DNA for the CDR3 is TGCGCCAGCAGCTCGCGGGGCAGGGGAGGGACTGAAGCTTTCTTT.

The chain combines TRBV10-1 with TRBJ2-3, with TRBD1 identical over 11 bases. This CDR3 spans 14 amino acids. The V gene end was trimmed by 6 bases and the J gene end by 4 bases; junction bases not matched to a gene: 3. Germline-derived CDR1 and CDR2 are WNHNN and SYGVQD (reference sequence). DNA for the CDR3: TGCGCCAGCAGCCGGGACAGGGGGTCAGATACGCAGTATTTT. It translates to CASSRDRGSDTQYF.

The CDR3 loop is CASSATGTDTQYF. The CDR3 coding sequence is TGTGCCAGCAGTGCCACGGGCACAGATACGCAGTATTTT. J is TRBJ2-3 and V is TRBV28; D is uncertain. Germline CDR1 and CDR2: MDHEN and SYDVKM. The CDR3 runs 13 residues. The germline V and J ends were trimmed by 5 bases and 1 base, with 7 bases remaining between them.

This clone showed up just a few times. CDR3 loop: CASSVSPGLNTEAFF. The CDR3 DNA reads as TGTGCCAGCAGCGTTAGCCCGGGGTTGAACACTGAAGCTTTCTTT. The rearrangement joins TRBV9 to TRBJ1-1; D unclear. The CDR3 is 15 amino acids. CDR1 is SGDLS, CDR2 YYNGEE, per germline. The V gene lost 2 bases and the J gene lost 0 bases, with 11 bases spanning the gap.

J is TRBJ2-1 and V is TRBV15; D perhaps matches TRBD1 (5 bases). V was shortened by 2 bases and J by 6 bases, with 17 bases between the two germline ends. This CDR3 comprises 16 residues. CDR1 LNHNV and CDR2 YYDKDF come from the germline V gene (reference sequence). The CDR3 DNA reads TGTGCCACCAGCAGAAAGCGCCAGGGTTCGTCCAATGAGCAGTTCTTC. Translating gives CATSRKRQGSSNEQFF.

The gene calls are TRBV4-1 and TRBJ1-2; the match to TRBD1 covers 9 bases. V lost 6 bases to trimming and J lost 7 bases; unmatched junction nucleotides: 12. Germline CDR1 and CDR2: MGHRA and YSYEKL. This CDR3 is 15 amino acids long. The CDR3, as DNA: TGCGCCAGCAGTCCTCCGGGACAGGGTGAACTTGGCTACACCTTC. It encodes CASSPPGQGELGYTF.

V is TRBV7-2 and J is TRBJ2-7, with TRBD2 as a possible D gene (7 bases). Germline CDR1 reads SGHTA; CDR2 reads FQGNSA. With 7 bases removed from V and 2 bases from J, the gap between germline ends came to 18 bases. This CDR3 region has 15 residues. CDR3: CASTLGGGRPYEQYF. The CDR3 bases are TGTGCCAGCACCCTCGGCGGGGGCCGACCCTACGAGCAGTACTTC.

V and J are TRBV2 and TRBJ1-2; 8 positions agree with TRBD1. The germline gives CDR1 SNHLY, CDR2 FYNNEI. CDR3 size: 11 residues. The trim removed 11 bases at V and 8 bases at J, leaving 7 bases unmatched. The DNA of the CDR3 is TGTGCCTCGGACAGGGCGAGAGGCTACACCTTC. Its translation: CASDRARGYTF.

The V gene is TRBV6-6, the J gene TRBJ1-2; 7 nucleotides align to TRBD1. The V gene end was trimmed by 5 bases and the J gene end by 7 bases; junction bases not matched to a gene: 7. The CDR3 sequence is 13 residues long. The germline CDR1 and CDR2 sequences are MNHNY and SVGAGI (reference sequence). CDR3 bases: TGTGCCAGCAGTCCGGGGACAGTCAGTGGCTACACCTTC. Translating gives CASSPGTVSGYTF.